These 22 T cell receptor beta chains were all obtained from the same sample, sequenced in a study of T cell repertoires in cytomegalovirus infection. TCRdb fed the reads into MiXCR, producing one record per CDR3 protein. The repertoire has about 900,000 distinct CDR3 sequences, 25% to 40% of them found once; the top ten carry roughly 13%. Their antigens are not known. Sequences were derived from cultured CD8+ T cells from PBMCs, sampled from culture after CMV antigen stimulation. The source is a human donor in good health (CMV status not recorded). Some clones in this sample may be carry-over from other donors' samples.

This clonotype came up a few times. The chain recombines TRBV2 with TRBJ2-6, with a tentative D call TRBD2 (7 bases). Germline CDR1 and CDR2: SNHLY and FYNNEI. This CDR3 is 15 amino acids long. Trimming shortened V by 7 bases and J by 4 bases, and 14 bases separated the two germline ends. Written as DNA, the CDR3 is TGTGCCAGCAAGGCGGGGGCGACAGGGGCCAACGTCCTGACTTTC. Translating it yields CASKAGATGANVLTF.

A few counts support this clonotype. V gene TRBV10-3 combines with J gene TRBJ2-5; D remains ambiguous. V gave up 2 bases and J gave up 5 bases, with 9 bases separating them. CDR3 length: 13 residues. The germline CDR1 and CDR2 sequences are ENHRY and SYGVKD. CDR3 sequence reads: CAISEGVGETQYF. Written as DNA, the CDR3 is TGTGCCATCAGTGAGGGGGTGGGTGAGACCCAGTACTTC.

Of note for this clonotype: Possible read error: a much larger clone is one base away. The genes are TRBV7-9 and TRBJ1-5; possibly TRBD1 for D (6 bases). The germline gives CDR1 SEHNR, CDR2 FQNEAQ (reference sequence). This CDR3 is 18 amino acids long. Trimming cost V 2 bases and J 4 bases, with 21 bases left between them. The CDR3 bases are TGTGCCAGCAGCTTACTCAGTAGGGGGTATATTGCAAATCAGCCCCAGCATTTT. Its protein is CASSLLSRGYIANQPQHF.

The chain joins TRBV7-6 to TRBJ2-5; no definite D call. The CDR3 is 15 residues long. Per germline, CDR1 SGHVS and CDR2 FNYEAQ. Deletions cut 1 base from V and 7 bases from J, with 16 bases between. CDR3 bases: TGTGCCAGCAGCTTAGAGGTGACCTCGGTGGGGACCCAGTACTTC. Its protein is CASSLEVTSVGTQYF.

The chain employs TRBV12-3 or TRBV12-4 and TRBJ2-4; TRBD2 agrees at 7 bases. V lost 3 bases, J lost 3 bases, and 5 bases stayed unmatched. This CDR3 has 15 amino acids. The CDR3 DNA reads as TGTGCCAGCAGTTTGGGGGGGGGTCGCAAAAACATTCAGTACTTC. It is translated as CASSLGGGRKNIQYF.

The chain is built from TRBV27 and TRBJ1-5; 10 bases align to TRBD1. Germline V gives CDR1 MNHEY, CDR2 SMNVEV (reference sequence). V lost 4 bases to trimming and J lost 12 bases; unmatched junction nucleotides: 6. This CDR3 comprises 13 residues. CDR3 protein: CASSWDRGSHQHF. CDR3 bases: TGTGCCAGCAGTTGGGACAGGGGATCCCACCAGCATTTT.

V gene TRBV27 combines with J gene TRBJ2-2; D not resolved. Between the trimmed V and J ends, which lost 5 bases and 5 bases, there was a span of 12 bases. The length of the CDR3 is 14 residues. CDR1 MNHEY and CDR2 SMNVEV come from the germline V gene (reference sequence). CDR3 loop: CASSPSVQTGELFF. The CDR3 DNA is TGTGCCAGCAGTCCCAGCGTCCAAACCGGGGAGCTGTTTTTT.

The chain is built from TRBV20-1 and TRBJ1-2; D call uncertain. This CDR3 region has 18 residues. Trimming took off 0 bases at V and 7 bases at J, with 27 bases between the two ends. Germline V gene lookup returns CDR1 DFQATT and CDR2 SNEGSKA (reference sequence). The CDR3 spells CSARDLPSGRRMLGGYTF. The CDR3 region has the DNA TGCAGTGCTAGAGATCTACCATCTGGGCGGCGGATGCTCGGTGGCTACACCTTC.

This clonotype was counted many times. The chain links TRBV7-6 to TRBJ1-1; the D is unclear. CDR1 and CDR2 from the germline V gene are SGHVS and FNYEAQ. V shed 5 bases and J shed 5 bases, with 24 bases lying between them. The CDR3 has 17 amino acids. The CDR3 coding sequence is TGTGCCAGCAGCCCCCCGCCGGAGGAACCAGATGGGACTGAAGCTTTCTTT. Translated: CASSPPPEEPDGTEAFF.

V gene TRBV5-6 combines with J gene TRBJ2-7; 9 nucleotides align to TRBD1. V shed 9 bases, J shed 5 bases, and the junction held 12 bases outside the gene matches. Looked up from germline, CDR1 is SGHDT and CDR2 is YYEEEE. The CDR3 is made up of 14 amino acids. CDR3 sequence reads: CANSSPGQGHEQYV. The CDR3 nucleotides read TGTGCCAACAGTTCCCCGGGACAGGGCCACGAGCAGTACGTC.

The V gene is TRBV7-2, the J gene TRBJ2-7; no definite D call. Per the germline V gene, CDR1 is SGHTA and CDR2 is FQGNSA. The CDR3 extends over 15 amino acids. Trimming pared 5 bases from V and 3 bases from J, leaving 17 bases between. This CDR3 reads CASSRAGDPYYEQYV. As DNA, the CDR3 is TGTGCCAGCAGCCGGGCCGGCGATCCCTACTACGAGCAGTACGTC.

With regard to this clonotype: A much larger clone lies one base from this, so it may be a read error. CDR3 region: CASTALRLNTVAFF. The DNA for the CDR3 is TGTGCCAGCACCGCCCTCAGGCTGAACACTGTAGCTTTCTTT. V is TRBV7-2 and J is TRBJ1-1, with D unresolved. Germline V gene data show CDR1 as SGHTA and CDR2 as FQGNSA. This CDR3 spans 14 amino acids.

CDR3 DNA sequence: TGTGCCAGCAGTTACTGTCTCTTTCGGGGAAGCGGCACTGAAGCTTTCTTT. Translating it yields CASSYCLFRGSGTEAFF. The rearrangement joins TRBV6-8 to TRBJ1-1; D remains unclear. V was cut by 1 base and J by 4 bases, with 19 bases left in between. The CDR3 totals 17 residues. Germline lookup yields CDR1 MNHGY and CDR2 SAAAGT.

The sample holds a few counts of this clonotype. The chain uses TRBV7-2 and TRBJ2-2; the D is unclear. The CDR3 is 15 amino acids. Trimming cost V 1 base and J 2 bases, with 8 bases left between them. Germline V CDR1 and CDR2: SGHTA, FQGNSA. CDR3 protein: CASSLESQNTGELFF. For the CDR3, the DNA is TGTGCCAGCAGCTTAGAGTCTCAAAACACCGGGGAGCTGTTTTTT.

J is TRBJ2-2 and V is TRBV6-2 or TRBV6-3; D unclear. The length of the CDR3 is 13 residues. Germline assignment: CDR1 MNHEY and CDR2 SVGEGT. The CDR3 coding sequence is TGTGCTCTCACGGGCCCTAACGCCGGGGAGCTGTTTTTT. Protein product: CALTGPNAGELFF.

Remarks on this clonotype: This clone may be a read error of a much larger clone one base away. V is TRBV7-9 and J is TRBJ2-7, with TRBD1 as a possible D gene (5 bases). In germline, CDR1 is SEHNR, CDR2 FQNEAQ (reference sequence). This CDR3 is 12 amino acids long. The DNA of the CDR3 is TGTACCAGCAGCCAGGGTTCCTACGAGCAGTACTTC. This gives the protein CTSSQGSYEQYF.

In nucleotides, the CDR3 is TGTGCTAGTGGTTTGGTCCCGAATGAGCAGTTCTTC. Encoded protein: CASGLVPNEQFF. The V call is TRBV12-5, the J call TRBJ2-1; no firm D call. The germline V gene encodes CDR1 LGHNT and CDR2 FRNRAP. The CDR3 has 12 amino acids. Trimming stripped 0 bases from V and 7 bases from J, with 4 bases between.

The sample holds a few counts of this clonotype. The V gene is TRBV27, the J gene TRBJ2-1; no clear D gene. The CDR3 length is 15 residues. The germline V gene encodes CDR1 MNHEY and CDR2 SMNVEV (reference sequence). V lost 4 bases and J lost 0, with 10 bases in between. Here the CDR3 reads CASSSNPSSYNEQFF. CDR3 nucleotides: TGTGCCAGCAGTTCCAACCCCAGCTCCTACAATGAGCAGTTCTTC.

The V gene is TRBV4-3, the J gene TRBJ2-2; tentative D call: TRBD1 (6 bases). Germline assignment: CDR1 LGHNA and CDR2 YSLEER. V shed 2 bases and J shed 0 bases, with 13 bases lying between them. The CDR3 is made up of 17 amino acids. CDR3 DNA sequence: TGCGCCAGCAGCCAAAACCGGGACACCGCGAACACCGGGGAGCTGTTTTTT. It specifies CASSQNRDTANTGELFF.

CDR3 region: CASSSDRGRAGMNTEAFF. Here the CDR3 DNA reads TGTGCCAGCAGCTCTGACAGGGGGCGCGCGGGAATGAACACTGAAGCTTTCTTT. This sequence joins TRBV7-9 and TRBJ1-1; 10 bases agree with TRBD1. The CDR3 is made up of 18 amino acids. V was clipped by 4 bases and J by 0 bases; unmatched bases: 11. Looked up from germline, CDR1 is SEHNR and CDR2 is FQNEAQ (reference sequence).

The V call is TRBV28, the J call TRBJ1-5; 7 bases match TRBD1. Germline V lookup: CDR1 MDHEN, CDR2 SYDVKM. The CDR3 is made up of 16 amino acids. Losses at the gene ends were 5 bases for V and 6 bases for J; bases not matched to a gene: 13. CDR3 residues: CASSQFYRTGVQPQHF. CDR3 DNA sequence: TGTGCCAGCAGTCAATTTTATAGAACAGGGGTTCAGCCCCAGCATTTT.

The V and J genes are TRBV6-2 or TRBV6-3 and TRBJ2-7; 8 nucleotides line up with TRBD1. CDR1 is MNHEY and CDR2 is SVGEGT in the germline V gene. The ends lost 2 bases at V and 6 bases at J; junction bases unmatched: 6. This CDR3 has 14 residues. The CDR3 sequence is CASSYDTTGAEQYF. The CDR3 nucleotides are TGTGCCAGCAGTTACGATACGACAGGGGCCGAGCAGTACTTC.